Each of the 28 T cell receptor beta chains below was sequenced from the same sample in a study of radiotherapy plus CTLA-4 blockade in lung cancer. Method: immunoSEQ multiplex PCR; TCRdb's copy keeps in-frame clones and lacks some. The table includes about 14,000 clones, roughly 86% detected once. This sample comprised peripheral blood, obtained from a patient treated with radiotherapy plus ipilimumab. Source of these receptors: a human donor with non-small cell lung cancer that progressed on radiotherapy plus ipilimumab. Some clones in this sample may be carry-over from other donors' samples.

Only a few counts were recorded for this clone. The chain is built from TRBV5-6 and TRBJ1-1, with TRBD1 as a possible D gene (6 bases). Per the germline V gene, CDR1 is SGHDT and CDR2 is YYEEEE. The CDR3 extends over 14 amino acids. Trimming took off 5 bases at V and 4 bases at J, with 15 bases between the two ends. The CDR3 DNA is TGTGCCAGCAGTAGAGGGGGTTCGATCACTGAAGCTTTCTTT. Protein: CASSRGGSITEAFF.

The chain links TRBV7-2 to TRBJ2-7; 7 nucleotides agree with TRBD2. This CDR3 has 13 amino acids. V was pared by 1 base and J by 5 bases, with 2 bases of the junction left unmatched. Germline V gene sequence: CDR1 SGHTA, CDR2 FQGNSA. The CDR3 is CASSLERGDEQYF. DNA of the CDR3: TGTGCCAGCAGCTTAGAGCGGGGCGACGAGCAGTACTTC.

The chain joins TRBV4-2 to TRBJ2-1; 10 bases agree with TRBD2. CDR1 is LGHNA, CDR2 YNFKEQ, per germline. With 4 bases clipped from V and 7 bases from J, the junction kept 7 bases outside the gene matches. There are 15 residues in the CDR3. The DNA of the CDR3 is TGTGCCAGCAGCCTCGGAGCGGGGGGGCAAAATGAGCAGTTCTTC. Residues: CASSLGAGGQNEQFF.

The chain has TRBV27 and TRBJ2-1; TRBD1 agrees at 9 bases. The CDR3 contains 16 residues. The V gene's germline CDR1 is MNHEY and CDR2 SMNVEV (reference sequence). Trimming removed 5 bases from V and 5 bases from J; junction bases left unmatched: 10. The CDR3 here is CASSPRDRVFDNEQFF. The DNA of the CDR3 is TGTGCCAGCAGTCCCCGGGACAGGGTTTTTGACAATGAGCAGTTCTTC.

The CDR3, as DNA: TGTGCCAGCAGCGCGGACTTTTACAATGAGCAGTTCTTC. It encodes CASSADFYNEQFF. The chain carries TRBV7-9 and TRBJ2-1, with a tentative D call TRBD2 (5 bases). The CDR3 totals 13 residues. Germline values: CDR1 SEHNR, CDR2 FQNEAQ (reference sequence). With 5 bases removed from V and 4 bases from J, the gap between germline ends came to 9 bases.

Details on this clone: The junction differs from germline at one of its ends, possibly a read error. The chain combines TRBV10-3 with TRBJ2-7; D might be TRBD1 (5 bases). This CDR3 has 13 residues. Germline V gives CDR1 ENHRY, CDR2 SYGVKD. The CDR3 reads CAISESVGRGHDF. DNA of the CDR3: TGTGCCATCAGTGAGTCTGTTGGAAGGGGCCACGACTTC.

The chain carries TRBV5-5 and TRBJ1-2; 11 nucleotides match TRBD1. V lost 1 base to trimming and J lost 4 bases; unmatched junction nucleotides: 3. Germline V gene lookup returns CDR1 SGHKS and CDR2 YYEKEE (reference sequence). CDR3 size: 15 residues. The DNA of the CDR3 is TGTGCCAGCAGCTTGAGGGACAGGGGGGCCTATGGCTACACCTTC. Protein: CASSLRDRGAYGYTF.

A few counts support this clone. The CDR3 sequence is CASSRSGTGTTDTQYF. The CDR3 DNA reads as TGTGCCAGCAGCAGGAGTGGGACAGGAACCACAGATACGCAGTATTTT. J is TRBJ2-3 and V is TRBV7-9; 8 nucleotides match TRBD1. Germline loops: CDR1 SEHNR, CDR2 FQNEAQ (reference sequence). This CDR3 spans 16 amino acids. V shed 5 bases and J 2 bases; nucleotides not matched to a gene: 9.

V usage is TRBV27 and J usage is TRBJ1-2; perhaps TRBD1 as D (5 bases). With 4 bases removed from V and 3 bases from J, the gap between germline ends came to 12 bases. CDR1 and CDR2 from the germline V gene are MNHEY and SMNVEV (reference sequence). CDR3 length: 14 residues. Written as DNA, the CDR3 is TGTGCCAGCAGTTCTAGACAGAAGCACTATGGCTACACCTTC. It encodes CASSSRQKHYGYTF.

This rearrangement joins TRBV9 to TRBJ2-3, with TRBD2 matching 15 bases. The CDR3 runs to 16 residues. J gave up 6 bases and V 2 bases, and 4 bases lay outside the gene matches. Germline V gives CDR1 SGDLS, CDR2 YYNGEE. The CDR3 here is CASSVSGTSGGDTQYF. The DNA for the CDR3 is TGTGCCAGCAGCGTTTCCGGGACTAGCGGGGGGGATACGCAGTATTTT.

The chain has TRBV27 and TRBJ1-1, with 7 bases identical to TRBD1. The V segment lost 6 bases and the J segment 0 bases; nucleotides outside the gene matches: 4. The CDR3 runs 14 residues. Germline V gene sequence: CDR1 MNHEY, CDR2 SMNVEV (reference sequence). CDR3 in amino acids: CASSHRGLNTEAFF. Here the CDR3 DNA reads TGTGCCAGCAGCCACAGGGGCTTGAACACTGAAGCTTTCTTT.

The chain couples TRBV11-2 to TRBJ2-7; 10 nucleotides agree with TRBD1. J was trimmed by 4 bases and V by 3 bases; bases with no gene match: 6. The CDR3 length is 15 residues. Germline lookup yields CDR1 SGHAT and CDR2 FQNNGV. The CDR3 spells CASSFSGTGEYEQYF. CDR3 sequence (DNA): TGTGCCAGCAGCTTCAGTGGGACAGGGGAGTACGAGCAGTACTTC.

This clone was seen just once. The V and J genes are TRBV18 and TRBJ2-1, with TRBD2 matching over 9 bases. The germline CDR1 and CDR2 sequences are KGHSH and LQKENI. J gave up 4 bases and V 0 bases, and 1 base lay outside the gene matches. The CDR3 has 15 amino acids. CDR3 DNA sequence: TGTGCCAGCTCACCACCGAGCGGGGGGTACAATGAGCAGTTCTTC. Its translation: CASSPPSGGYNEQFF.

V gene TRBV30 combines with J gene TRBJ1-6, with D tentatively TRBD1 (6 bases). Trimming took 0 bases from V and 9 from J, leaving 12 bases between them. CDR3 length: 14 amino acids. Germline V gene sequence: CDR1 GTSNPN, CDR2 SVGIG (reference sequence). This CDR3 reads CAWSVGGARSPLHF. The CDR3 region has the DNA TGTGCCTGGAGTGTTGGGGGGGCTCGTTCACCCCTCCACTTT.

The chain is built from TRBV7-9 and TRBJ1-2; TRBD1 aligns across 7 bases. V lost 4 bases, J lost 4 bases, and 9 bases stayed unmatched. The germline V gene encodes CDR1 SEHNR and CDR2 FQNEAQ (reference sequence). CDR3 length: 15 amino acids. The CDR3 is CASSSSGGFIYGYTF. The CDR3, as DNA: TGTGCCAGCAGCTCTTCAGGGGGATTTATCTATGGCTACACCTTC.

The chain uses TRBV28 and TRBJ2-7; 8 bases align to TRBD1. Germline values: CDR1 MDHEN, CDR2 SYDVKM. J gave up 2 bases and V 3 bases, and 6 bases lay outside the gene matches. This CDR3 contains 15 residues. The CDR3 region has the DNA TGTGCCAGCAGTTTTCAGGGGGCCTTAGCCTACGAGCAGTACTTC. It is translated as CASSFQGALAYEQYF.

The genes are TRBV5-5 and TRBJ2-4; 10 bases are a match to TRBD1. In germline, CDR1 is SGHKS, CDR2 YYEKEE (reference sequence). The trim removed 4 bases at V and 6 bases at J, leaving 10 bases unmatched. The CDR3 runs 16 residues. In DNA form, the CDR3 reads TGTGCCAGCAGCCCATGGACAGGGGGGATCACAAACATTCAGTACTTC. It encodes CASSPWTGGITNIQYF.

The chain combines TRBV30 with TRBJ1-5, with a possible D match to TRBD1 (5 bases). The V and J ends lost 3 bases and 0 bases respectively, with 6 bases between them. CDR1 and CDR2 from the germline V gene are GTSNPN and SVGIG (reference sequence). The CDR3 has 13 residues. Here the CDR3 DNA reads TGTGCCTGGAGCAGGGATAGCAATCAGCCCCAGCATTTT. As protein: CAWSRDSNQPQHF.

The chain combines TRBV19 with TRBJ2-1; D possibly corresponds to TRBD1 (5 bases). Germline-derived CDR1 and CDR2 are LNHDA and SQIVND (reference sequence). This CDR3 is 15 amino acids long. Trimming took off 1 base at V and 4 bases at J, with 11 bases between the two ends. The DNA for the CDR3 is TGTGCCAGTAGTATAGGGGGCAGGTTTTACAATGAGCAGTTCTTC. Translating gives CASSIGGRFYNEQFF.

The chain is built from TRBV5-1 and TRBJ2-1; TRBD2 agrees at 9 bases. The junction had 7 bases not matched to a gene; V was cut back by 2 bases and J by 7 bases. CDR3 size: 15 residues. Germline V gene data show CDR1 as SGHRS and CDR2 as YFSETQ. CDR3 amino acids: CASSFGGLAGNEQFF. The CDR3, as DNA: TGCGCCAGCAGCTTTGGGGGCCTAGCGGGGAATGAGCAGTTCTTC.

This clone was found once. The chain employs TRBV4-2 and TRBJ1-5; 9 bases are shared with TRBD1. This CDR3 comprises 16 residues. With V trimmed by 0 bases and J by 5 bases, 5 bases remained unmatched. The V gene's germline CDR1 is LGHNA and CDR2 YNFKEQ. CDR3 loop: CASSQDKGQGHQPQHF. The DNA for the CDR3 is TGTGCCAGCAGCCAAGATAAGGGACAGGGTCATCAGCCCCAGCATTTT.

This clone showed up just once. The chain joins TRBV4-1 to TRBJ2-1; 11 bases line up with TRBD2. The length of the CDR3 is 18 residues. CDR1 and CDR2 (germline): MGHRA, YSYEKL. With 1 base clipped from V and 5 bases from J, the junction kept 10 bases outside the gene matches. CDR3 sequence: CASSQADSGRARDNEQFF. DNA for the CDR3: TGCGCCAGCAGCCAAGCGGATAGCGGGAGGGCCCGGGACAATGAGCAGTTCTTC.

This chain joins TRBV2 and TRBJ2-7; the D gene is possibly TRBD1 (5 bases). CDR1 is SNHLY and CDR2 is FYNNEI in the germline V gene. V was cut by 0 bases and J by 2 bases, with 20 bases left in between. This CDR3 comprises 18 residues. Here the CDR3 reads CASSEALDGRADPYEQYF. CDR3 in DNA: TGTGCCAGCAGTGAAGCGCTTGATGGCAGGGCTGACCCCTACGAGCAGTACTTC.

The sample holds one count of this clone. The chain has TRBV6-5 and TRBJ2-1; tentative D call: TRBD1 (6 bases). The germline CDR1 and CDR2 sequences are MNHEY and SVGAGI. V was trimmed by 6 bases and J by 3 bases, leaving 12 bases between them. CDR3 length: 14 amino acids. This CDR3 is CASSPRTVYNEQFF. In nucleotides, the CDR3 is TGTGCCAGCAGCCCCCGGACAGTCTACAATGAGCAGTTCTTC.

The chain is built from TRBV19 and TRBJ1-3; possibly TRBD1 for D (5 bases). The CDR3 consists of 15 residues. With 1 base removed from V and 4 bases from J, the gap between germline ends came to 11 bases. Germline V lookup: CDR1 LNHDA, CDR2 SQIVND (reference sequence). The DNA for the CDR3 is TGTGCCAGTAGTATAGCAGGGCAAGCGGGAAACACCATATATTTT. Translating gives CASSIAGQAGNTIYF.

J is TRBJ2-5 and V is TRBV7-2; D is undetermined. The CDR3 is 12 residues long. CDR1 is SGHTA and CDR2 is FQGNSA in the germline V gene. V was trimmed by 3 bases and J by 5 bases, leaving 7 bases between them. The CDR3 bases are TGTGCCAGCAGCTTTTACGGGGAGACCCAGTACTTC. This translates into CASSFYGETQYF.

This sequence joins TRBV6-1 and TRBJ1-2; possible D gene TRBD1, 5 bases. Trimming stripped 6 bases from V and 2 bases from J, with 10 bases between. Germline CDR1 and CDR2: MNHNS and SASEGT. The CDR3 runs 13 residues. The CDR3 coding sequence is TGTGCCAGCAGGGGGGAGGCGAACTATGGCTACACCTTC. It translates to CASRGEANYGYTF.

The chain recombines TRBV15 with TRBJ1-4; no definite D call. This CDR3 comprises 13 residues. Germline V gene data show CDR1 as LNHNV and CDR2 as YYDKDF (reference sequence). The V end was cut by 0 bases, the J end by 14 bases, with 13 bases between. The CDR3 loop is CATSRDRGFSLFF. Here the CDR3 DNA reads TGTGCCACCAGCAGAGATCGCGGGTTTAGCCTGTTTTTT.